What follows are 7 T cell receptor beta chains derived from one specimen sequenced in a study of PD-1 blockade in mismatch repair-deficient tumors. Method: immunoSEQ multiplex PCR; TCRdb's copy keeps in-frame clones and lacks some. The sample shows about 120,000 clones, about nine tenths of them seen only once. This specimen consisted of peripheral blood, obtained approximately 71 weeks after starting pembrolizumab. The receptors were gathered from an adult with mismatch repair-deficient cancer.

The chain is built from TRBV27 and TRBJ2-3; D gene ambiguous. This CDR3 region has 14 residues. Trimming removed 2 bases at V and 5 bases at J, with 11 bases between. Germline V gene sequence: CDR1 MNHEY, CDR2 SMNVEV (reference sequence). CDR3 in amino acids: CASSLTGRKDTQYF. CDR3 coding DNA: TGTGCCAGCAGTTTAACGGGTCGAAAAGATACGCAGTATTTT.

This clone was detected only once. The CDR3 DNA follows: TGTGCCAGCAGCGGAAGCGGGACTAGCACAGATACGCAGTATTTT. It translates to CASSGSGTSTDTQYF. The chain recombines TRBV11-2 with TRBJ2-3; 7 bases are shared with TRBD2. This CDR3 is 15 amino acids long. J gave up 0 bases and V 5 bases, and 5 bases lay outside the gene matches. Germline CDR1 is SGHAT and CDR2 is FQNNGV.

This chain connects TRBV11-2 to TRBJ2-7, with a possible D match to TRBD2 (6 bases). Trimming left V 2 bases short and J 13 bases short, with 15 bases between. Germline V gene sequence: CDR1 SGHAT, CDR2 FQNNGV. CDR3 length equals 12 residues. CDR3 DNA sequence: TGTGCCAGCAGCTTATCGCCTAGCGTGAACTACTTC. This encodes CASSLSPSVNYF. Full variable domain (rest looked up from reference TRBV11-2 and TRBJ2-7): EAGVAQSPRYKIIEKRQSVAFWCNPISGHATLYWYQQILGQGPKLLIQFQNNGVVDDSQLPKDRFSAERLKGVDSTLKIQPAKLEDSAVYLCASSLSPSVNYFGPGTRLTVT.

This chain uses TRBV6-5 with TRBJ2-3; D remains unclear. The germline V gene encodes CDR1 MNHEY and CDR2 SVGAGI. This CDR3 has 12 residues. Between the trimmed V and J ends, which lost 5 bases and 5 bases, there was a span of 8 bases. For the CDR3, the DNA is TGTGCCAGCAGTCGACTCGGAGATACGCAGTATTTT. Its translation is CASSRLGDTQYF.

The chain has TRBV4-2 and TRBJ2-5; D not certain. Germline V gene sequence: CDR1 LGHNA, CDR2 YNFKEQ. The CDR3 has 16 residues. V lost 0 bases to trimming and J lost 1 base, with 12 bases between them. The CDR3 region has the DNA TGTGCCAGCAGCCAAGATCCTCAGGACGGCCAAGAGACCCAGTACTTC. It codes for CASSQDPQDGQETQYF.

This clone appeared a few times. This chain links TRBV7-2 with TRBJ2-6; D is possibly TRBD1 (5 bases). There are 14 residues in the CDR3. Germline CDR1 reads SGHTA; CDR2 reads FQGNSA. V was clipped by 5 bases and J by 3 bases, with 8 bases between them. CDR3 DNA: TGTGCCAGCAGCACCAGGGTTGGGGCCAACGTCCTGACTTTC. Residues: CASSTRVGANVLTF.

This chain joins TRBV4-1 and TRBJ1-1, with a tentative D call TRBD1 (6 bases). The CDR3 runs to 17 residues. In germline, CDR1 is MGHRA, CDR2 YSYEKL. Trimming removed 0 bases from V and 6 bases from J, with 20 bases in between. DNA for the CDR3: TGCGCCAGCAGCCAAGATAAGGGACAATCCTTTCGCCCTGAAGCTTTCTTT. It codes for CASSQDKGQSFRPEAFF.